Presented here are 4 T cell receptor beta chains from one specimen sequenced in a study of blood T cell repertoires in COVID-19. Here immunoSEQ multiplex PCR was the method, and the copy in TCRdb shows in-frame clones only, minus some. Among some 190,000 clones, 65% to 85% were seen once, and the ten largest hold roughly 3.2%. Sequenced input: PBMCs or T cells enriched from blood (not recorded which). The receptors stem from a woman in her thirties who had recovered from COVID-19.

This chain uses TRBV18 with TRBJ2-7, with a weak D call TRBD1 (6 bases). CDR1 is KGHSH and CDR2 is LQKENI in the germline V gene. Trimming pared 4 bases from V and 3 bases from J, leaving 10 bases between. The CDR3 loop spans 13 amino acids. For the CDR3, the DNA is TGTGCCAGCTCACTTGGACAGAACTACGAGCAGTACTTC. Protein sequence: CASSLGQNYEQYF. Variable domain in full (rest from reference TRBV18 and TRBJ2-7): NAGVMQNPRHLVRRRGQEARLRCSPMKGHSHVYWYRQLPEEGLKFMVYLQKENIIDESGMPKERFSAEFPKEGPSILRIQQVVRGDSAAYFCASSLGQNYEQYFGPGTRLTVT.

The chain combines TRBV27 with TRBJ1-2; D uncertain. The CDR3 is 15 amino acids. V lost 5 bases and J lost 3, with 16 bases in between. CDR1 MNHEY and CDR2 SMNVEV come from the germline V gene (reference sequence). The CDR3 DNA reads TGTGCCAGCAGTACTACCAATAAGCCGGACTATGGCTACACCTTC. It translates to CASSTTNKPDYGYTF.

Here the CDR3 reads CASTGEEYGYTF. The CDR3 nucleotides read TGTGCCAGCACGGGGGAGGAGTATGGCTACACCTTC. The chain is built from TRBV7-9 and TRBJ1-2, with D possibly being TRBD1 (5 bases). The CDR3 totals 12 residues. Trimming removed 7 bases from V and 5 bases from J, with 11 bases in between. In germline, CDR1 is SEHNR, CDR2 FQNEAQ (reference sequence).

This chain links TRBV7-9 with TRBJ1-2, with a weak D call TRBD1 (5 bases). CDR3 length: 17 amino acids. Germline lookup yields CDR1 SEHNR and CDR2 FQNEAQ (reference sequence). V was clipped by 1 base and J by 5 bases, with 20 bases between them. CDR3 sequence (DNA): TGTGCCAGCAGCTTAGGTGGGGCGGCGATAGGTTCTTATGGCTACACCTTC. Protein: CASSLGGAAIGSYGYTF.